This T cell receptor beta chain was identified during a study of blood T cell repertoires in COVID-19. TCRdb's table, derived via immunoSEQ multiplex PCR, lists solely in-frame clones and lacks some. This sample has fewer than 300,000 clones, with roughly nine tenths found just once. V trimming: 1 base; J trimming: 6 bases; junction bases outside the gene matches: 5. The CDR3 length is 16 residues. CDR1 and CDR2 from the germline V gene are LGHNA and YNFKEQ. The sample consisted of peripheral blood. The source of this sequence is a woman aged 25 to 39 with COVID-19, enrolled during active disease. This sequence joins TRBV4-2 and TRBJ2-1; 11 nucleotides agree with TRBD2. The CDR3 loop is CASSQVGLAGGNEQFF. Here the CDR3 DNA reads TGTGCCAGCAGCCAAGTCGGGCTAGCGGGAGGCAATGAGCAGTTCTTC.